This T cell receptor (beta chain) was identified in a study of blood T cells in healthy people across ages. A sample-barcoded 5' primer and a J-beta primer mix were used in a second PCR of roughly 7 to 11 cycles. TCRdb independently ran MiXCR on the 5' RACE reads; one entry per CDR3 protein. The sample includes more than 1 million distinct CDR3 sequences, over 35% of them seen just once. Germline-derived CDR1 and CDR2 are SGHTA and FQGNSA. This CDR3 comprises 14 residues. V was trimmed by 6 bases and J by 8 bases, leaving 14 bases between them. To note about this clonotype: Its matching antigen is unknown.

Whole-study findings and limits: Higher diversity, along with more naive CD4+ cells, distinguished long-lived donors from aged donors.

This sequence was found in a woman aged 55-69 years in good health. V usage is TRBV7-2 and J usage is TRBJ1-6; the D gene is possibly TRBD1 (6 bases). The sequencing sample was made of blood. The CDR3 reads CASRGMGGHSPLHF. CDR3 bases: TGTGCCAGCAGAGGGATGGGGGGGCATTCACCCCTCCACTTT.